Below, 29 T cell receptor beta chains from the same sample are listed, as sequenced in a study of blood T cell repertoires in COVID-19. Repertoires were generated with immunoSEQ multiplex PCR, while TCRdb's copy carries only in-frame clones and drops some. This sample has 150,000 to 200,000 clones, with around 87% found just once. What was sequenced was peripheral blood. The receptors were gathered from a woman aged 18-35 years who had recovered from COVID-19.

This clone appeared once. The chain links TRBV5-1 to TRBJ1-1; unclear D gene. Germline assignment: CDR1 SGHRS and CDR2 YFSETQ. Trimming cost V 4 bases and J 5 bases, with 15 bases left between them. The CDR3 length is 14 residues. CDR3 loop: CASSDRALRTEAFF. The CDR3 DNA follows: TGCGCCAGCAGCGATCGAGCCTTACGGACTGAAGCTTTCTTT.

The rearrangement joins TRBV6-5 to TRBJ2-5; no clear D gene. CDR3 length: 13 residues. Trimming left V 8 bases short and J 4 bases short, with 14 bases between. Germline CDR1 and CDR2: MNHEY and SVGAGI. In DNA, the CDR3 is TGTGCCAGCTCCCTTCAGGCCGGAGAGACCCAGTACTTC. Translated: CASSLQAGETQYF.

CDR3 sequence reads: CASSRGTGSNTEAFF. The CDR3 DNA sequence: TGTGCCAGCTCTCGCGGGACAGGTTCGAACACTGAAGCTTTCTTT. This sequence joins TRBV18 and TRBJ1-1, with TRBD1 identical over 8 bases. CDR1 is KGHSH, CDR2 LQKENI, per germline. V trimming: 6 bases; J trimming: 1 base; junction bases outside the gene matches: 7. This CDR3 region has 15 residues.

This sequence joins TRBV5-1 and TRBJ2-3; 7 nucleotides line up with TRBD1. Trimming cost V 0 bases and J 5 bases; bases outside gene matches: 9. The CDR3 spans 16 residues. Germline V gene sequence: CDR1 SGHRS, CDR2 YFSETQ. CDR3 sequence: CASSLGVDRAGDTQYF. Here the CDR3 DNA reads TGCGCCAGCAGCTTGGGGGTCGACAGGGCCGGAGATACGCAGTATTTT.

This chain connects TRBV7-9 to TRBJ1-4; TRBD1 matches at 7 bases. CDR1 SEHNR and CDR2 FQNEAQ come from the germline V gene (reference sequence). V was clipped by 5 bases and J by 7 bases; unmatched bases: 7. This CDR3 has 14 residues. The CDR3 reads CASSQGGSSEKLFF. The CDR3 DNA reads TGTGCCAGCAGCCAGGGGGGTAGTAGTGAAAAACTGTTTTTT.

The CDR3 sequence: CASHSIAGGLETQYF. CDR3 nucleotide sequence: TGCGCCAGCCACTCAATAGCGGGGGGGCTAGAGACCCAGTACTTC. The genes are TRBV5-1 and TRBJ2-5; TRBD2 aligns across 11 bases. V was pared by 7 bases and J by 4 bases, with 9 bases of the junction left unmatched. The CDR3 is 15 amino acids. Looked up from germline, CDR1 is SGHRS and CDR2 is YFSETQ.

The sample holds a few counts of this clone. The CDR3 DNA reads as TGTGCCAGCAGTGACACAGGGGGCTATGGCTACACCTTC. Translated: CASSDTGGYGYTF. The chain couples TRBV2 to TRBJ1-2; TRBD1 matches at 8 bases. With V trimmed by 3 bases and J by 4 bases, 1 base remained unmatched. Per the germline V gene, CDR1 is SNHLY and CDR2 is FYNNEI. The CDR3 has 13 residues.

The chain recombines TRBV27 with TRBJ2-7, with TRBD2 matching over 13 bases. The CDR3 covers 14 residues. The germline gives CDR1 MNHEY, CDR2 SMNVEV (reference sequence). V trimming: 6 bases; J trimming: 7 bases; junction bases outside the gene matches: 6. This CDR3 is CASRTSGRAWEQYV. The CDR3, as DNA: TGTGCCAGCAGAACTAGCGGGAGGGCGTGGGAGCAGTACGTC.

This sequence joins TRBV6-5 and TRBJ1-1; D gene ambiguous. CDR1 and CDR2 (germline): MNHEY, SVGAGI. Between the trimmed V and J ends, which lost 10 bases and 9 bases, there was a span of 15 bases. The CDR3 contains 11 residues. The CDR3 DNA sequence: TGTGCCACCGGGATCATACCACAAGCTTTCTTT. Its translation is CATGIIPQAFF.

The chain employs TRBV5-4 and TRBJ2-3; TRBD2 matches at 7 bases. Germline V gives CDR1 SGHNT, CDR2 YYREEE (reference sequence). Losses at the gene ends were 0 bases for V and 2 bases for J; bases not matched to a gene: 6. CDR3 length equals 16 residues. The CDR3: CASSLVGGTITDTQYF. The DNA for the CDR3 is TGTGCCAGCAGCTTGGTTGGAGGGACTATCACAGATACGCAGTATTTT.

This sequence joins TRBV5-1 and TRBJ1-6; 9 positions match TRBD1. The CDR3 totals 15 residues. V lost 0 bases, J lost 10 bases, and 5 bases stayed unmatched. CDR1 is SGHRS and CDR2 is YFSETQ in the germline V gene. DNA of the CDR3: TGCGCCAGCAGCTTGGCGGGACAGGGTAGATCACCCCTCCACTTT. Its translation: CASSLAGQGRSPLHF.

The J gene is TRBJ1-1, the V gene TRBV5-1, with D perhaps TRBD1 (6 bases). Looked up from germline, CDR1 is SGHRS and CDR2 is YFSETQ. CDR3 length: 14 amino acids. V lost 4 bases and J lost 3, with 13 bases in between. The CDR3 DNA follows: TGCGCCAGCAGCCGTGGGGGGGCTGACACTGAAGCTTTCTTT. Residues: CASSRGGADTEAFF.

The chain combines TRBV7-2 with TRBJ2-2, with 8 bases aligning to TRBD2. The germline V gene has CDR1 SGHTA and CDR2 FQGNSA. V shed 5 bases, J shed 4 bases, and the junction held 3 bases outside the gene matches. The CDR3 has 14 residues. CDR3 region: CASSPLAATGELFF. For the CDR3, the DNA is TGTGCCAGCAGCCCACTAGCGGCCACCGGGGAGCTGTTTTTT.

CDR3 DNA sequence: TGTGCCAGCAGTGGAAAGATCTACTCCTACGAGCAGTACTTC. Amino acids: CASSGKIYSYEQYF. The rearrangement joins TRBV25-1 to TRBJ2-7; D gene unclear. Germline V gene lookup returns CDR1 MGHDK and CDR2 SYGVNS. The CDR3 loop spans 14 amino acids. Trimming cost V 4 bases and J 0 bases, with 10 bases left between them.

This clone was observed a handful of times. The V call is TRBV6-1, the J call TRBJ1-2; D not resolved. The CDR3 length is 13 residues. V dropped 1 base and J dropped 3 bases, with 6 bases sitting between them. CDR1 is MNHNS and CDR2 is SASEGT in the germline V gene. The CDR3 nucleotides are TGTGCCAGCAGTGAAGGGAGCTACTATGGCTACACCTTC. Protein sequence: CASSEGSYYGYTF.

The V call is TRBV2, the J call TRBJ1-4; a possible D gene is TRBD1 (6 bases). V lost 6 bases and J lost 7, with 12 bases in between. Germline CDR1 SNHLY, CDR2 FYNNEI. The CDR3 extends over 13 amino acids. The CDR3 DNA follows: TGTGCCAGCAGGGACAGCTTGGTTGAAAAACTGTTTTTT. Its protein product is CASRDSLVEKLFF.

The chain has TRBV7-2 and TRBJ1-1; D gene uncertain. V was clipped by 0 bases and J by 7 bases, with 9 bases between them. The germline gives CDR1 SGHTA, CDR2 FQGNSA. The CDR3 is 13 residues long. CDR3: CASSLAVGNEAFF. The CDR3 DNA reads as TGTGCCAGCAGCTTAGCGGTCGGGAATGAAGCTTTCTTT.

The J gene is TRBJ1-5, the V gene TRBV7-2; D remains unclear. The CDR3 loop spans 16 amino acids. Germline V gene lookup returns CDR1 SGHTA and CDR2 FQGNSA. V gave up 3 bases and J gave up 0 bases, with 12 bases separating them. The CDR3 spells CASSLYSRYSNQPQHF. In DNA, the CDR3 is TGTGCCAGCAGCTTGTACAGCAGGTATAGCAATCAGCCCCAGCATTTT.

V is TRBV7-8 and J is TRBJ1-2; 8 bases line up with TRBD1. Looked up from germline, CDR1 is SGHVS and CDR2 is FQNEAQ. The CDR3 is 14 amino acids. Trimming removed 5 bases from V and 2 bases from J; junction bases left unmatched: 4. In DNA form, the CDR3 reads TGTGCCAGCAGCCATCGGGACAGGAACTATGGCTACACCTTC. Its protein product is CASSHRDRNYGYTF. Full variable domain (rest looked up from reference TRBV7-8 and TRBJ1-2): GAGVSQSPRYKVAKRGQDVALRCDPISGHVSLFWYQQALGQGPEFLTYFQNEAQLDKSGLPSDRFFAERPEGSVSTLKIQRTQQEDSAVYLCASSHRDRNYGYTFGSGTRLTVV.

The rearrangement links TRBV6-2 or TRBV6-3 to TRBJ2-5; D is perhaps TRBD1 (5 bases). From germline, CDR1 is MNHEY and CDR2 SVGEGT. CDR3 size: 13 residues. Trimming stripped 5 bases from V and 2 bases from J, with 9 bases between. The CDR3: CASSTDTQETQYF. The CDR3, as DNA: TGTGCCAGCAGTACGGACACTCAAGAGACCCAGTACTTC.

This chain connects TRBV18 to TRBJ1-1; D is possibly TRBD1 (5 bases). With 3 bases removed from V and 8 bases from J, the gap between germline ends came to 10 bases. Germline V gives CDR1 KGHSH, CDR2 LQKENI. The CDR3 is 12 amino acids. This CDR3 reads CASSPAGQEAFF. CDR3 sequence (DNA): TGTGCCAGCTCACCCGCAGGACAAGAAGCTTTCTTT. Together with reference TRBV18 and TRBJ1-1, the CDR3 gives the full variable domain: NAGVMQNPRHLVRRRGQEARLRCSPMKGHSHVYWYRQLPEEGLKFMVYLQKENIIDESGMPKERFSAEFPKEGPSILRIQQVVRGDSAAYFCASSPAGQEAFFGQGTRLTVV.

The chain uses TRBV18 and TRBJ1-2; D perhaps matches TRBD1 (6 bases). The germline V gene has CDR1 KGHSH and CDR2 LQKENI. The CDR3 is 16 residues long. Deletions cut 3 bases from V and 3 bases from J, with 17 bases between. The CDR3: CASSPYRAVGDYGYTF. The CDR3 DNA is TGTGCCAGCTCACCGTACAGGGCGGTAGGCGACTATGGCTACACCTTC.

The chain combines TRBV19 with TRBJ1-1; 7 bases align to TRBD1. J lost 4 bases, V lost 7 bases, and 3 bases had no gene match. The CDR3 length is 12 residues. From germline, CDR1 is LNHDA and CDR2 SQIVND (reference sequence). CDR3 amino acids: CASNPGGTEAFF. CDR3 coding DNA: TGTGCCAGTAACCCAGGGGGCACTGAAGCTTTCTTT.

This clone was observed a single time. The chain recombines TRBV6-5 with TRBJ2-1; 7 bases map to TRBD1. Germline values: CDR1 MNHEY, CDR2 SVGAGI. This CDR3 region has 15 residues. V dropped 2 bases and J dropped 2; count of bases not matched to a gene: 3. Here the CDR3 reads CASSYGTATYNEQFF. Written as DNA, the CDR3 is TGTGCCAGCAGTTACGGGACAGCTACCTACAATGAGCAGTTCTTC.

This chain links TRBV6-2 or TRBV6-3 with TRBJ2-1; 8 bases are a match to TRBD2. Germline CDR1 MNHEY, CDR2 SVGEGT. With 6 bases clipped from V and 4 bases from J, the junction kept 8 bases outside the gene matches. CDR3 length equals 15 residues. CDR3 residues: CASSLTSGGYNEQFF. CDR3 sequence (DNA): TGTGCCAGCAGCCTAACTAGCGGCGGTTACAATGAGCAGTTCTTC.

The chain employs TRBV27 and TRBJ2-1; 8 bases are shared with TRBD1. Germline V lookup: CDR1 MNHEY, CDR2 SMNVEV (reference sequence). Trimming took 1 base from V and 9 from J; bases not matched to a gene: 5. This CDR3 spans 14 amino acids. CDR3 region: CASSLLIGQGEQFF. CDR3 DNA sequence: TGTGCCAGCAGTTTATTGATTGGACAGGGTGAGCAGTTCTTC.

V and J are TRBV18 and TRBJ2-7; possible D gene TRBD1, 6 bases. The CDR3 has 15 residues. Germline-derived CDR1 and CDR2 are KGHSH and LQKENI. V lost 3 bases and J lost 2, with 14 bases in between. CDR3 amino acids: CASSPTGKGAYEQYF. In DNA form, the CDR3 reads TGTGCCAGCTCACCCACAGGGAAAGGGGCCTACGAGCAGTACTTC.

V usage is TRBV4-1 and J usage is TRBJ1-2; D remains ambiguous. CDR3 size: 13 residues. In germline, CDR1 is MGHRA, CDR2 YSYEKL. V lost 3 bases to trimming and J lost 7 bases, with 12 bases between them. The CDR3 loop is CASSQVRWLGYTF. The CDR3 nucleotides are TGCGCCAGCAGCCAGGTCAGATGGCTTGGCTACACCTTC.

The rearrangement links TRBV6-5 to TRBJ1-1; the D is unclear. V lost 1 base and J lost 0, with 12 bases in between. Germline lookup yields CDR1 MNHEY and CDR2 SVGAGI. This CDR3 is built from 16 residues. This CDR3 is CASSYFAGPMNTEAFF. In nucleotides, the CDR3 is TGTGCCAGCAGTTACTTCGCAGGCCCCATGAACACTGAAGCTTTCTTT.